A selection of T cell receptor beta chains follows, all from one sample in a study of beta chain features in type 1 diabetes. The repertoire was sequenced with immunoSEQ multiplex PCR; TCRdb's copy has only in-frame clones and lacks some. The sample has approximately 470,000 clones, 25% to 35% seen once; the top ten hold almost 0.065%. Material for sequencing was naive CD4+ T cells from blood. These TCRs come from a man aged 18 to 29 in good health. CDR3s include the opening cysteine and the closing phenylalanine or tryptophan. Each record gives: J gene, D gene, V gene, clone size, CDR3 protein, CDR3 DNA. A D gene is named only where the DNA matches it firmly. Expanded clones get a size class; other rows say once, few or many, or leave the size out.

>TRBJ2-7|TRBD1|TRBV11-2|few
CASSLPGTGVYYEQYF
TGTGCCAGCAGCTTACCCGGGACAGGGGTTTACTACGAGCAGTACTTC
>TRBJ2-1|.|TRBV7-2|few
CASSLVGPGANEQFF
TGTGCCAGCAGCCTTGTGGGTCCTGGGGCCAATGAGCAGTTCTTC
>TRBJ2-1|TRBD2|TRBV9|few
CASSVGGGSTSYNEQFF
TGTGCCAGCAGCGTAGGGGGCGGGAGCACCTCCTACAATGAGCAGTTCTTC
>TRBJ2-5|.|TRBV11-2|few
CASSPQAGGNRRYQETQYF
TGTGCCAGCAGCCCCCAAGCAGGCGGGAATAGAAGGTACCAAGAGACCCAGTACTTC
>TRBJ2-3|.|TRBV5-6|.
CASSSDRYTDTQYF
TGTGCCAGCAGTTCGGACAGATACACAGATACGCAGTATTTT
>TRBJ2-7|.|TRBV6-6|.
CASSYGAGRSYEQYF
TGTGCCAGCAGTTACGGTGCGGGAAGGAGCTACGAGCAGTACTTC
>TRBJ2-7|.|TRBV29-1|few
CSAVDDYEQYF
TGCAGCGCTGTGGATGATTACGAGCAGTACTTC
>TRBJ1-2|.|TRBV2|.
CASSLVLSGYGYTF
TGTGCCAGCAGTCTTGTCCTCTCTGGCTATGGCTACACCTTC
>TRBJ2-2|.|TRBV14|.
CASSPTRRTGELFF
TGTGCCAGCAGCCCTACGAGGAGAACCGGGGAGCTGTTTTTT
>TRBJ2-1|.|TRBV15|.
CATSRVAVPEQFF
TGTGCCACCAGCAGAGTGGCGGTTCCTGAGCAGTTCTTC
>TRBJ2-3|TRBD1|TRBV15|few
CATSRAGQGGDTQYF
TGTGCCACCAGCAGAGCCGGACAGGGGGGAGATACGCAGTATTTT
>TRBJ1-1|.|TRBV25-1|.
CASIGGNTEAFF
TGTGCCAGCATAGGGGGGAACACTGAAGCTTTCTTT
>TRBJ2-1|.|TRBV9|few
CASSVGVLDEQFF
TGTGCCAGCAGCGTAGGGGTCCTGGATGAGCAGTTCTTC
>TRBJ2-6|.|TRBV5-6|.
CASSLIKISGANVLTF
TGTGCCAGCAGCTTGATCAAGATCTCTGGGGCCAACGTCCTGACTTTC
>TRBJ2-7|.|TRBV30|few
CAWSALDLTYEQYF
TGTGCCTGGAGTGCCCTAGACCTGACGTACGAGCAGTACTTC